These 2 T cell receptor beta chains originate from one sample sequenced in a study of blood T cell repertoires in COVID-19. Method: immunoSEQ multiplex PCR; TCRdb's copy keeps in-frame clones and lacks some. The table includes a few hundred thousand clones, approximately 83% detected once. The sequenced material came from peripheral blood. Source of these receptors: a young man who had recovered from COVID-19.

The chain has TRBV14 and TRBJ2-5; no clear D. The CDR3 consists of 11 residues. From germline, CDR1 is SGHDN and CDR2 FVKESK. Trimming pared 5 bases from V and 2 bases from J, leaving 3 bases between. The CDR3 DNA is TGTGCCAGCAGCGTACAAGAGACCCAGTACTTC. Translated, it gives CASSVQETQYF.

The V and J genes are TRBV28 and TRBJ1-2; D unresolved. The V end lost 5 bases, the J end lost 5 bases, and 9 bases lay between the germline ends. The CDR3 is 12 amino acids. Per germline, CDR1 MDHEN and CDR2 SYDVKM. The CDR3, as DNA: TGTGCCAGCAGTCCTCGTCAGTATGGCTACACCTTC. Its translation is CASSPRQYGYTF.